The rows below give T cell receptor beta chains drawn from one sample of a study of low-dose radiotherapy and immunotherapy resistance in tumors. TCRdb re-derived calls from the reads in MiXCR, one entry per CDR3 protein. The data hold about 89,000 distinct CDR3 sequences, with 9.4% observed a single time. The input for sequencing was PBMCs, taken before treatment. These receptors were obtained from a male donor with prostate cancer. The conserved cysteine and the conserved F or W are not part of the CDR3 here. Fields, in order: V gene, D gene, CDR3 length, CDR3 protein. D genes are given only for firm matches.

>TRBV28|NA|13
ASSFQQGPNSPLH
>TRBV24-1|TRBD2|14
ATSDTGLAGEQEQF
>TRBV7-9|TRBD1|13
ASSWGTVNTGELF
>TRBV9|NA|11
ASSGQVEKGYT
>TRBV19|TRBD2|15
ASSIYLAGVSTGELF
>TRBV29-1|TRBD1|12
SVQTGGSNQPQH
>TRBV24-1|NA|14
ATSDSPGRERNTQY
>TRBV10-3|NA|12
AISEDISNQPQH
>TRBV12-3/TRBV12-4|TRBD2|14
ASSSSGRAGGHEQF
>TRBV12-3/TRBV12-4|NA|9
ASSFRAPAF
>TRBV6-4|NA|12
ASSDWGESNEQF
>TRBV3-1|TRBD2|19
ASRQAGLAGAKRIAKNIQY
>TRBV7-2|NA|13
ASSLAQGRTDTQY
>TRBV28|NA|14
ASSRTGTGLGETQY
>TRBV7-2|NA|13
ASSLGAGLNQPQH
>TRBV5-6|NA|12
ASSLPRGEETQY
>TRBV6-8|NA|13
ASSYPTGNSYEQY
>TRBV2|NA|12
ASSVHSSNTEAF
>TRBV4-3|NA|11
ASSQDHQAGYT
>TRBV6-2/TRBV6-3|NA|11
ASSYSLAYEQY
>TRBV28|TRBD1|12
ASSFGTGANEQY
>TRBV6-5|NA|10
ASSQNYNEQF
>TRBV29-1|NA|14
SVGVGGRSGANVLT
>TRBV4-1|NA|15
ASSPSHGFSPGNTIY
>TRBV4-3|NA|13
ASSQDRTSNYGYT
>TRBV12-3/TRBV12-4|NA|14
ASSHLGSIRPSEQF
>TRBV3-1|NA|12
ASSQAQQGNTIY
>TRBV10-3|TRBD1|15
AISESGAGTGTDTQY
>TRBV2|NA|10
ASSGLGSGQY
>TRBV5-1|NA|14
ASSLSDLPFRETQY
>TRBV19|NA|13
ASMMGGAGELFFF
>TRBV4-3|NA|12
ANSQGPPSDTQY
>TRBV5-1|NA|13
ASSLMEGAYNEQF
>TRBV20-1|NA|12
SAGRSRVVGELF
>TRBV18|TRBD2|16
ASSPPNKLAGGPYTQY
>TRBV7-8|TRBD2|11
ASSPTAGEEQF
>TRBV27|NA|10
ASSLPPNEQF
>TRBV5-4|TRBD1|15
ASSLVSGGSNTGELF
>TRBV7-2|NA|13
ASSLGLGSSYEQY
>TRBV6-2/TRBV6-3|NA|13
ASNDRSSYNSPLH
>TRBV3-1|NA|15
ASSQDLGSGATDTQY
>TRBV7-2|NA|14
ASSRDWSYEGDEQF
>TRBV6-2/TRBV6-3|TRBD2|15
ASSYGAVSGNTLTQY
>TRBV6-5|NA|14
ASSYRLDSGANVLT
>TRBV29-1|NA|12
SVEGGDVSYEQY
>TRBV12-3/TRBV12-4|NA|14
ASSPAGPLGSETQY
>TRBV28|TRBD1|12
ATSPGQAQETQY
>TRBV20-1|NA|11
SAREGPYNEQF